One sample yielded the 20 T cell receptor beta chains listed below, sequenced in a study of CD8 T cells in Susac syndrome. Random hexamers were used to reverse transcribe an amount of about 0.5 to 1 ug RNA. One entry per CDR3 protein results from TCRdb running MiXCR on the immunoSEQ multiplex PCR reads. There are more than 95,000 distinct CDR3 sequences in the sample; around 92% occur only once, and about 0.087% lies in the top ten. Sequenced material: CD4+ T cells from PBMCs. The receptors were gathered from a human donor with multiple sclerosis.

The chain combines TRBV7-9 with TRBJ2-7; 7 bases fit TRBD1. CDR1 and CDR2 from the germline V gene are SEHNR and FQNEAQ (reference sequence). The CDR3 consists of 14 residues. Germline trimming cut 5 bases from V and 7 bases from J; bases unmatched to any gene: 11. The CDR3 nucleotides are TGTGCCAGCAGCAATCCGGACAGGAGCCTGGAGCAGTACTTC. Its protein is CASSNPDRSLEQYF.

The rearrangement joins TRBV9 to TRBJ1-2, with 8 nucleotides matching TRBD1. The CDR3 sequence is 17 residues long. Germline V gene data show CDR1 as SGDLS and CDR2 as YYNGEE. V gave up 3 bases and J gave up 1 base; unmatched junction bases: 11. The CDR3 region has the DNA TGTGCCAGCAGCGAGGGACGACAGGGGAACAGTAACTATGGCTACACCTTC. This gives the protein CASSEGRQGNSNYGYTF.

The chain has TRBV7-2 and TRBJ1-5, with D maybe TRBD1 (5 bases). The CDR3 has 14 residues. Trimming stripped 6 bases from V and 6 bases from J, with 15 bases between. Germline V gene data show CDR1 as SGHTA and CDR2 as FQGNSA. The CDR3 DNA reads TGTGCCAGCAGTCCAGGGACTGATGCTCAGCCCCAGCATTTT. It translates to CASSPGTDAQPQHF. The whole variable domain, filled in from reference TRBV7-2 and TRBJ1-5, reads GAGVSQSPSNKVTEKGKDVELRCDPISGHTALYWYRQSLGQGLEFLIYFQGNSAPDKSGLPSDRFSAERTGGSVSTLTIQRTQQEDSAVYLCASSPGTDAQPQHFGDGTRLSIL.

This CDR3 is CASSRQTGSTEAFF. The CDR3 bases are TGTGCCAGCAGCCGACAAACCGGCAGCACTGAAGCTTTCTTT. This chain links TRBV12-3 or TRBV12-4 with TRBJ1-1; D ambiguous. V was cut by 6 bases and J by 4 bases, with 15 bases left in between. CDR3 length: 14 residues.

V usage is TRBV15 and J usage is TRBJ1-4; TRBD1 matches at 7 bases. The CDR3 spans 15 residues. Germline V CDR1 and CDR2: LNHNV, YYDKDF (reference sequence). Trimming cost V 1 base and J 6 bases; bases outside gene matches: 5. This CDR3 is CATSRARGLDEKLFF. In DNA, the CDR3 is TGTGCCACCAGCAGAGCTAGGGGGCTCGATGAAAAACTGTTTTTT.

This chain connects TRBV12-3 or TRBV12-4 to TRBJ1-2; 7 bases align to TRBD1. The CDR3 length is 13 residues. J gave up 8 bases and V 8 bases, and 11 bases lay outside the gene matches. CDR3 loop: CASLPGTAGGYTF. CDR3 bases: TGTGCCAGCTTACCCGGGACAGCGGGCGGCTACACCTTC.

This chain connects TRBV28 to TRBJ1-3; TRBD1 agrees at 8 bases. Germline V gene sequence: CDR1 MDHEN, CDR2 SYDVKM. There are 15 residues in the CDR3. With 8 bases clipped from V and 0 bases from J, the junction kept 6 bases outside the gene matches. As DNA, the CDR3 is TGTGCCAGCGGAGGACAGGGATACTCTGGAAACACCATATATTTT. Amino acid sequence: CASGGQGYSGNTIYF. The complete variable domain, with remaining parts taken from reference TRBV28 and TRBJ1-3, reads DVKVTQSSRYLVKRTGEKVFLECVQDMDHENMFWYRQDPGLGLRLIYFSYDVKMKEKGDIPEGYSVSREKKERFSLILESASTNQTSMYLCASGGQGYSGNTIYFGEGSWLTVV.

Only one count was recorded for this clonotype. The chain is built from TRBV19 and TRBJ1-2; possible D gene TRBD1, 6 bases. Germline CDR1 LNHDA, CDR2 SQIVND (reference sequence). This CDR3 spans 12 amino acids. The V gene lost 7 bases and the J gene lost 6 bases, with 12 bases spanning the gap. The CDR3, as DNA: TGTGCCAGTAATTCGGGGGGCCATGGCTACACCTTC. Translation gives CASNSGGHGYTF.

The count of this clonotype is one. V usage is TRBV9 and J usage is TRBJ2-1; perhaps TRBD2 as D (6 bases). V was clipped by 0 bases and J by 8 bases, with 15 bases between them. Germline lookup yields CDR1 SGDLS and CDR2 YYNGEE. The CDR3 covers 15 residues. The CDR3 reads CASSVVSAGTDEQFF. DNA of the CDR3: TGTGCCAGCAGCGTAGTCTCGGCGGGGACGGATGAGCAGTTCTTC.

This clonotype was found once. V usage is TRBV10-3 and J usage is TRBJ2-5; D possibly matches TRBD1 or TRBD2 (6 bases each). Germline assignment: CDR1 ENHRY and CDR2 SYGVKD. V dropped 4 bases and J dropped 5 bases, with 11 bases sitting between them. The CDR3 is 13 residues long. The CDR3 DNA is TGTGCCATCAGTGTAAGGGGGGAGGAGACCCAGTACTTC. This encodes CAISVRGEETQYF.

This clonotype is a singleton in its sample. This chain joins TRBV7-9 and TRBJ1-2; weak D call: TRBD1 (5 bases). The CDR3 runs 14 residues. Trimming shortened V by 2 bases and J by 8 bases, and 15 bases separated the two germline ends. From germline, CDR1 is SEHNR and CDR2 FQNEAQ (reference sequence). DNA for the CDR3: TGTGCCAGCAGCTTATTCTCGACAGTTTTCGGCTACACCTTC. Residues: CASSLFSTVFGYTF.

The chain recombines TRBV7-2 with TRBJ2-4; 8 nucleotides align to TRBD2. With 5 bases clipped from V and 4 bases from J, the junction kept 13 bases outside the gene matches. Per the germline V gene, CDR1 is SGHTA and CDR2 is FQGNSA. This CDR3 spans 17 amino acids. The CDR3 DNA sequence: TGTGCCAGCAGCGGGTATAGCGGGGCCGCCGGGAAAAACATTCAGTACTTC. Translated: CASSGYSGAAGKNIQYF.

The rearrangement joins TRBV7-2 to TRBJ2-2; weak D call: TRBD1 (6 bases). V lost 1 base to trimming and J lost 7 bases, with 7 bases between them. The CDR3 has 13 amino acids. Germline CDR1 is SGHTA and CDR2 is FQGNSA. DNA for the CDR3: TGTGCCAGCAGCTTAGACAGGGTCGGGGAGCTGTTTTTT. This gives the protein CASSLDRVGELFF.

The CDR3 sequence is CASSLARDRGSDEQFF. Written as DNA, the CDR3 is TGCGCCAGCAGCTTGGCCCGGGACAGGGGTAGTGATGAGCAGTTCTTC. The chain couples TRBV5-1 to TRBJ2-1, with TRBD1 identical over 10 bases. CDR1 and CDR2 from the germline V gene are SGHRS and YFSETQ. The CDR3 length is 16 residues. J was trimmed by 8 bases and V by 0 bases; bases with no gene match: 8.

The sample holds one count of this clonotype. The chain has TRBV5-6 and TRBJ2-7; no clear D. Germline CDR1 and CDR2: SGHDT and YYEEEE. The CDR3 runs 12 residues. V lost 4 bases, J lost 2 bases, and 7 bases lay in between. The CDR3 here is CASSRVTYEQYF. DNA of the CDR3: TGTGCCAGCAGCCGTGTAACCTACGAGCAGTACTTC.

The CDR3 loop is CSARRGGIKETQYF. The DNA for the CDR3 is TGCAGTGCTAGGAGGGGGGGGATTAAGGAGACCCAGTACTTC. The chain has TRBV20-1 and TRBJ2-5, with D perhaps matching TRBD2 (7 bases). The CDR3 runs 14 residues. V was shortened by 3 bases and J by 5 bases, with 16 bases between the two germline ends. The germline V gene has CDR1 DFQATT and CDR2 SNEGSKA (reference sequence).

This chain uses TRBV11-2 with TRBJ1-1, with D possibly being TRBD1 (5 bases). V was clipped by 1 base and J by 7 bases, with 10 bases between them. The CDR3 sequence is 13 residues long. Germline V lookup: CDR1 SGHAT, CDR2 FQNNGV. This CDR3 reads CASSLGGTGEAFF. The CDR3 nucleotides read TGTGCCAGCAGCTTAGGAGGGACGGGTGAAGCTTTCTTT.

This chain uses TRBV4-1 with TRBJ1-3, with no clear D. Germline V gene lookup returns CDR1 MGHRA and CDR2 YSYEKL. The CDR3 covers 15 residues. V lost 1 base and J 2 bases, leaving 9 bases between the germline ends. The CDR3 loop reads CASSQVEVPGNTIYF. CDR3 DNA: TGCGCCAGCAGCCAAGTTGAGGTGCCTGGAAACACCATATATTTT.

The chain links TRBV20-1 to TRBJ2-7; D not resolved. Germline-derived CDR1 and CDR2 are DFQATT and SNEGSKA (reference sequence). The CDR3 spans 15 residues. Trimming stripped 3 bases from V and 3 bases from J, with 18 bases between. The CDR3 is CSASRNQAPFYEQYF. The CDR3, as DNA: TGCAGTGCTAGCCGGAACCAGGCCCCCTTCTACGAGCAGTACTTC.

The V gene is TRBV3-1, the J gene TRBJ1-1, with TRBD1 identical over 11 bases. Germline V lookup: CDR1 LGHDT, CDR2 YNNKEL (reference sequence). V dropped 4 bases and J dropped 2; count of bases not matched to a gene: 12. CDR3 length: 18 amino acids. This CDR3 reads CASSLFMGTGGINTEAFF. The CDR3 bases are TGTGCCAGCAGCCTCTTTATGGGGACAGGGGGTATCAACACTGAAGCTTTCTTT.